One sample yielded the 26 T cell receptor beta chains listed below, sequenced in a study of T-cell memory formation after mild COVID-19 (dated by TCRdb to the early 2020s). Library method: 5' RACE. Sequenced on an Illumina NovaSeq 6000. Through fastp at Q25 and MiXCR, TCRdb rebuilt clones from the public reads, retaining in-frame beta chains. Identical CDR3 protein sequences are pooled into one entry, listed with their most common genes and DNA. Counted in this sample were about 320,000 distinct CDR3 sequences; 13% to 15% of them appeared once. In total, the top ten clones hold around 20% of the sample. The sample comprised PBMCs or a T cell subset sorted from them (not recorded which). Receptors were obtained from a man aged 18-30 years who had mild COVID-19 (a few samples of this study predate the infection). The sample titles of this study are shuffled in the database, so cell type and time point are left out; the donor was told from shared clones.

This clonotype was seen at least ten times. The gene calls are TRBV7-2 and TRBJ1-1; D unresolved. Deletions cut 2 bases from V and 4 bases from J, with 2 bases between. Germline CDR1 reads SGHTA; CDR2 reads FQGNSA. The CDR3 is made up of 11 amino acids. CDR3 protein: CASSLLTEAFF. CDR3 DNA: TGTGCCAGCAGCTTACTCACTGAAGCTTTCTTT.

This clonotype appeared many times. The V and J genes are TRBV7-9 and TRBJ2-7; D is uncertain. Germline V lookup: CDR1 SEHNR, CDR2 FQNEAQ (reference sequence). V lost 5 bases and J lost 6, with 11 bases in between. This CDR3 is 12 amino acids long. The CDR3: CASSQPVGEQYF. In nucleotides, the CDR3 is TGTGCCAGCAGCCAACCCGTGGGCGAGCAGTACTTC.

The chain couples TRBV28 to TRBJ1-1; D possibly corresponds to TRBD1 (5 bases). The V gene's germline CDR1 is MDHEN and CDR2 SYDVKM. The CDR3 is 15 residues long. V was clipped by 1 base and J by 0 bases, with 9 bases between them. The CDR3 sequence is CASSLFGALNTEAFF. DNA of the CDR3: TGTGCCAGCAGTTTATTCGGGGCTCTGAACACTGAAGCTTTCTTT.

The CDR3 coding sequence is TGTGCCTGGAGTTCTCCAGGGGGCCTTGGAGGAAAACTGTTTTTT. Its translation: CAWSSPGGLGGKLFF. The rearrangement joins TRBV30 to TRBJ1-4; 8 bases match TRBD1. CDR3 length: 15 amino acids. From germline, CDR1 is GTSNPN and CDR2 SVGIG (reference sequence). The V and J ends lost 2 bases and 10 bases, in that order; junction bases with no gene match: 12.

The gene calls are TRBV12-3 or TRBV12-4 and TRBJ1-1, with D hard to call. The V end was cut by 5 bases, the J end by 4 bases, with 8 bases between. The CDR3 sequence is 12 residues long. CDR3 nucleotides: TGTGCCAGCAGTCCAAAGGGCACTGAAGCTTTCTTT. It specifies CASSPKGTEAFF.

There are a few counts of this clonotype. This sequence joins TRBV11-2 and TRBJ2-7; D is perhaps TRBD1 (6 bases). The length of the CDR3 is 14 residues. The V end lost 5 bases, the J end lost 6 bases, and 17 bases lay between the germline ends. Germline CDR1 and CDR2: SGHAT and FQNNGV. In DNA form, the CDR3 reads TGTGCCAGCAGCCCCGTCGAAGGGGGAAGCGAGCAGTACGTC. Amino acids: CASSPVEGGSEQYV.

The rearrangement links TRBV3-1 to TRBJ2-5; 7 bases are shared with TRBD2. Germline CDR1 is LGHDT and CDR2 is YNNKEL (reference sequence). J was trimmed by 5 bases and V by 0 bases; bases with no gene match: 6. The CDR3 is made up of 15 amino acids. CDR3 residues: CASSQEERGGETQYF. CDR3 DNA: TGTGCCAGCAGCCAAGAAGAGCGGGGAGGGGAGACCCAGTACTTC.

This chain connects TRBV30 to TRBJ2-3; D gene unclear. CDR3 size: 15 residues. Germline V lookup: CDR1 GTSNPN, CDR2 SVGIG (reference sequence). V lost 0 bases and J lost 0, with 10 bases in between. DNA for the CDR3: TGTGCCTGGAGTGTAGTGGGATCAAGCACAGATACGCAGTATTTT. Protein sequence: CAWSVVGSSTDTQYF.

V gene TRBV4-2 combines with J gene TRBJ1-2; 7 bases are shared with TRBD1. After removal of 1 base from V and 6 bases from J, the junction contained 8 bases not matched to a gene. The germline V gene encodes CDR1 LGHNA and CDR2 YNFKEQ. This CDR3 is 15 amino acids long. CDR3 DNA: TGTGCCAGCAGCCAAGTAGGGAGGGGGCGAGATGGCTACACCTTC. This encodes CASSQVGRGRDGYTF.

A few counts support this clonotype. The chain employs TRBV6-5 and TRBJ2-3; D gene ambiguous. Germline V gives CDR1 MNHEY, CDR2 SVGAGI. CDR3 length: 15 amino acids. V was trimmed by 5 bases and J by 0 bases, leaving 12 bases between them. The CDR3 sequence: CASSLAWASTDTQYF. CDR3 bases: TGTGCCAGCAGTCTCGCCTGGGCTAGCACAGATACGCAGTATTTT.

This rearrangement joins TRBV4-3 to TRBJ1-5; no firm D call. The CDR3 totals 15 residues. Germline CDR1 LGHNA, CDR2 YSLEER. V lost 4 bases and J lost 4, with 14 bases in between. CDR3 protein: CASSPGVFGNQPQHF. CDR3 sequence (DNA): TGCGCCAGCAGCCCTGGGGTGTTCGGGAATCAGCCCCAGCATTTT.

The rearrangement uses TRBV4-3 and TRBJ1-3; D is possibly TRBD1 (5 bases). Trimming left V 6 bases short and J 3 bases short, with 15 bases between. Germline values: CDR1 LGHNA, CDR2 YSLEER. The CDR3 length is 15 residues. The DNA for the CDR3 is TGCGCCAGCAGTCCAATGCCCGGGGGTGGAAACACCATATATTTT. This gives the protein CASSPMPGGGNTIYF.

This clonotype was observed many times. The rearrangement joins TRBV7-9 to TRBJ2-3, with D hard to call. The germline V gene has CDR1 SEHNR and CDR2 FQNEAQ (reference sequence). This CDR3 contains 14 residues. With 3 bases removed from V and 0 bases from J, the gap between germline ends came to 7 bases. The CDR3 here is CASSFVLSTDTQYF. The CDR3, as DNA: TGTGCCAGCAGCTTTGTGTTAAGCACAGATACGCAGTATTTT.

This clonotype was seen only once. A clone one base away is much larger, so this may be a read error. The chain combines TRBV12-3 or TRBV12-4 with TRBJ2-5; 7 bases map to TRBD2. The junction had 11 bases not matched to a gene; V was cut back by 3 bases and J by 7 bases. The CDR3 covers 15 residues. CDR3 sequence: CASSFTRGVRGTQYF. The DNA for the CDR3 is TGTGCCAGCAGTTTTACTCGGGGGGTCCGGGGGACCCAGTACTTC.

This clonotype has only a few counts. J is TRBJ2-7 and V is TRBV4-2; TRBD2 matches at 9 bases. The CDR3 is made up of 15 amino acids. Per germline, CDR1 LGHNA and CDR2 YNFKEQ. J lost 3 bases, V lost 4 bases, and 7 bases had no gene match. For the CDR3, the DNA is TGTGCCAGCAGCCTCGGGACTAGCCCACTCTACGAGCAGTACGTC. This encodes CASSLGTSPLYEQYV.

This chain joins TRBV12-3 or TRBV12-4 and TRBJ2-5, with 9 bases that match TRBD2. The junction had 11 bases not matched to a gene; V was cut back by 2 bases and J by 4 bases. The CDR3 runs to 17 residues. The chain's CDR3 is CASSLFDGGGAGETQYF. CDR3 DNA sequence: TGTGCCAGCAGTTTATTTGACGGCGGGGGGGCCGGAGAGACCCAGTACTTC.

The chain combines TRBV23-1 with TRBJ2-1; D may be TRBD1 (7 bases). TRBV23-1 is recorded as an ORF, its role being uncertain. There are 15 residues in the CDR3. Trimming cost V 8 bases and J 8 bases, with 22 bases left between them. The CDR3: CASLRDSQTPHEQFF. The CDR3 region has the DNA TGCGCCAGCCTGCGGGACAGCCAAACCCCGCATGAGCAGTTCTTC.

This clonotype was seen many times. This chain joins TRBV29-1 and TRBJ2-1; 12 bases align to TRBD2. The germline gives CDR1 SQVTM, CDR2 ANQGSEA. The CDR3 has 13 residues. The V segment lost 7 bases and the J segment 5 bases; nucleotides outside the gene matches: 3. CDR3 amino acids: CSEGLAGHNEQFF. DNA of the CDR3: TGCAGCGAGGGACTAGCGGGTCACAATGAGCAGTTCTTC.

The chain links TRBV4-1 to TRBJ2-7; 11 bases match TRBD1. With V trimmed by 6 bases and J by 6 bases, 13 bases remained unmatched. This CDR3 contains 16 residues. Germline V gene sequence: CDR1 MGHRA, CDR2 YSYEKL. For the CDR3, the DNA is TGCGCCAGCAGATACTCTCCGGGACAGGGGGGATCCGAGCAGTACTTC. Protein sequence: CASRYSPGQGGSEQYF.

The chain is built from TRBV5-1 and TRBJ2-3, with 8 bases that match TRBD2. This CDR3 is built from 16 residues. The junction had 9 bases not matched to a gene; V was cut back by 4 bases and J by 2 bases. Germline values: CDR1 SGHRS, CDR2 YFSETQ. For the CDR3, the DNA is TGCGCCAGCAGCCCCGGGGATAGCGGGGCCACAGATACGCAGTATTTT. It yields the protein CASSPGDSGATDTQYF.

This clonotype was observed many times. The CDR3 protein is CSAFGSDNQPQHF. The CDR3 DNA reads as TGCAGCGCCTTTGGGTCCGACAATCAGCCCCAGCATTTT. The chain links TRBV20-1 to TRBJ1-5, with unresolved D. Looked up from germline, CDR1 is DFQATT and CDR2 is SNEGSKA (reference sequence). This CDR3 has 13 amino acids.

This clonotype turned up a few times. The chain combines TRBV7-3 with TRBJ2-6; possibly TRBD2 for D (5 bases). From germline, CDR1 is SGHTA and CDR2 FQGTGA. The CDR3 runs 15 residues. The ends were cut back, 5 bases at V and 3 bases at J, with 11 bases in the middle. The CDR3 region is CASSPAGHGANVLTF. CDR3 DNA: TGTGCCAGCAGCCCCGCGGGCCATGGGGCCAACGTCCTGACTTTC.

Only a few counts were recorded for this clonotype. CDR3 amino acids: CASRREGQTYEQYF. The DNA of the CDR3 is TGTGCCAGCAGAAGGGAGGGACAGACCTACGAGCAGTACTTC. The gene calls are TRBV12-3 or TRBV12-4 and TRBJ2-7; the D call may be TRBD1 or TRBD2 (7 bases each). The CDR3 runs to 14 residues. Trimming cost V 6 bases and J 2 bases, with 14 bases left between them.

The chain has TRBV12-3 or TRBV12-4 and TRBJ2-3; 11 positions agree with TRBD2. The CDR3 spans 15 residues. With 7 bases clipped from V and 5 bases from J, the junction kept 8 bases outside the gene matches. The CDR3 region is CASTSSGGAEDTQYF. CDR3 coding DNA: TGTGCCAGCACCAGTAGCGGGGGGGCCGAAGATACGCAGTATTTT.

This clonotype has just a few counts. V and J are TRBV28 and TRBJ1-2, with 10 bases that match TRBD1. Germline V gene data show CDR1 as MDHEN and CDR2 as SYDVKM. Trimming cost V 1 base and J 4 bases; bases outside gene matches: 6. The CDR3 sequence is 16 residues long. The CDR3, as DNA: TGTGCCAGCAGTTTATCCGGGACAGGGGTCCGCTATGGCTACACCTTC. Translating gives CASSLSGTGVRYGYTF.

This clonotype has just a few counts. The chain joins TRBV20-1 to TRBJ1-2, with 9 bases lining up with TRBD1. Germline-derived CDR1 and CDR2 are DFQATT and SNEGSKA (reference sequence). The CDR3 has 16 amino acids. The V and J ends lost 2 bases and 8 bases, in that order; junction bases with no gene match: 15. CDR3 DNA: TGCAGTGCTAGACAAAACCGGGACAGGGAGCTTGTGGGCTACACCTTC. It encodes CSARQNRDRELVGYTF.